These T cell receptor beta chains were read from a single sample in a study of spatial heterogeneity in lung cancer. TCRdb re-derived calls from the 5' RACE reads in MiXCR, one entry per CDR3 protein. The table lists 42,000 or so distinct CDR3 sequences, under 12% of them singletons. Sample: PBMCs, taken at follow-up. These receptors were collected from a female donor with early-stage non-small cell lung cancer. Both conserved end residues are part of each CDR3. The order of the fields is J gene, D gene, V gene, clone size, CDR3 protein, CDR3 DNA. D genes are given only for firm matches. Where a row states a size, it is once, few, many or the class of an expanded clone; other rows omit it.

TRBJ2-3 | - | TRBV12-3/TRBV12-4 | many | CASSPPNGRTDTQYF | TGTGCCAGCAGCCCACCAAATGGGCGCACAGATACGCAGTATTTT
TRBJ2-5 | - | TRBV4-1 | - | CASSLGHTETQYF | TGCGCCAGCAGCCTGGGACACACAGAGACCCAGTACTTC
TRBJ2-7 | TRBD1 | TRBV3-1 | many | CASSQDWDRTNYEQYF | TGTGCCAGCAGCCAAGATTGGGACAGGACTAACTACGAGCAGTACTTC
TRBJ1-1 | TRBD1 | TRBV4-3 | many | CASSQDMVDRENTEAFF | TGCGCCAGCAGCCAAGATATGGTGGACAGGGAGAACACTGAAGCTTTCTTT
TRBJ2-2 | - | TRBV6-2/TRBV6-3 | many | CASSYETAAGELFF | TGTGCCAGCAGTTACGAGACAGCAGCCGGGGAGCTGTTTTTT
TRBJ2-1 | TRBD2 | TRBV4-1 | many | CASSQDAEREITNEQFF | TGCGCCAGCAGCCAAGACGCGGAGCGGGAGATCACTAATGAGCAGTTCTTC
TRBJ1-1 | - | TRBV30 | many | CAWMEQVNTEAFF | TGTGCCTGGATGGAACAGGTGAACACTGAAGCTTTCTTT
TRBJ1-2 | - | TRBV20-1 | many | CSANPNYGYTF | TGCAGTGCTAACCCGAACTATGGCTACACCTTC
TRBJ2-3 | TRBD1 | TRBV5-1 | - | CASTGAGGSDTQYF | TGCGCCAGCACTGGGGCAGGGGGATCAGATACGCAGTATTTT
TRBJ2-7 | - | TRBV19 | few | CASRSPTYEQYF | TGTGCCAGTAGAAGCCCGACCTACGAGCAGTACTTC
TRBJ1-1 | - | TRBV28 | many | CASSPPGRRAVTEAFF | TGTGCCAGCAGTCCTCCCGGCCGCAGGGCGGTCACTGAAGCTTTCTTT
TRBJ1-1 | - | TRBV29-1 | many | CSVTGGPGAEAFF | TGCAGCGTAACCGGAGGTCCGGGCGCTGAAGCTTTCTTT
TRBJ2-3 | - | TRBV18 | many | CASSPPVGSTDTQYF | TGTGCCAGCTCACCACCCGTGGGAAGCACAGATACGCAGTATTTT
TRBJ2-2 | - | TRBV9 | many | CASSATGLNTGELFF | TGTGCCAGCAGCGCAACCGGGTTAAACACCGGGGAGCTGTTTTTT
TRBJ1-5 | - | TRBV29-1 | many | CSVRTGYGQPQHF | TGCAGCGTCCGCACAGGGTATGGTCAGCCCCAGCATTTT
TRBJ1-3 | - | TRBV29-1 | few | CSHTGDGNTIYF | TGCAGCCACACCGGCGACGGAAACACCATATATTTT
TRBJ2-2 | - | TRBV11-3 | medium-sized | CASSLGPANTGELFF | TGTGCCAGCAGCTTAGGTCCAGCGAACACCGGGGAGCTGTTTTTT
TRBJ2-5 | - | TRBV2 | many | CASSEAGRVTETQYF | TGTGCCAGCAGTGAAGCTGGCAGGGTTACGGAGACCCAGTACTTC
TRBJ1-1 | - | TRBV30 | many | CAWTEQMNTEAFF | TGTGCCTGGACAGAACAAATGAACACTGAAGCTTTCTTT
TRBJ1-1 | - | TRBV29-1 | - | CSVEGTKTNTEAFF | TGCAGCGTTGAAGGGACAAAAACGAACACTGAAGCTTTCTTT
TRBJ2-1 | - | TRBV12-3/TRBV12-4 | many | CASSPGAPGIVWNEQFF | TGTGCCAGCAGTCCAGGGGCCCCAGGGATAGTGTGGAATGAGCAGTTCTTC
TRBJ2-2 | TRBD1 | TRBV14 | - | CASSQEGTGGPGELFF | TGTGCCAGCAGCCAAGAAGGGACAGGGGGACCCGGGGAGCTGTTTTTT
TRBJ2-3 | TRBD2 | TRBV7-8 | - | CASSLGLAGGPTDTQYF | TGTGCCAGCAGCTTAGGTTTAGCGGGGGGGCCGACAGATACGCAGTATTTT
TRBJ1-1 | - | TRBV5-5 | many | CASSLVADTEAFF | TGTGCCAGCAGCTTGGTGGCGGACACTGAAGCTTTCTTT